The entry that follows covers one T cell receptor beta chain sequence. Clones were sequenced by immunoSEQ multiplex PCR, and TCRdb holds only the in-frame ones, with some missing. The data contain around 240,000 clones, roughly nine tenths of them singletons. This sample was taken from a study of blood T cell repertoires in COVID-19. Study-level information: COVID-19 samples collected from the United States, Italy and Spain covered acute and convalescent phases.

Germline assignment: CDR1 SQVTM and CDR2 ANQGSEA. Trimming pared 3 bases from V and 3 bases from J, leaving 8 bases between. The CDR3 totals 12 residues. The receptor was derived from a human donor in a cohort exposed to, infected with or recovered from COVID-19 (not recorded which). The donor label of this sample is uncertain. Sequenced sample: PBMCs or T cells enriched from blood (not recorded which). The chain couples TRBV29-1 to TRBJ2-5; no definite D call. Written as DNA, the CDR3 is TGCAGCGTTGATAACAGCAAAGAGACCCAGTACTTC. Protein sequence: CSVDNSKETQYF.